These 23 T cell receptor beta chains originate from one sample sequenced in a study of blood T cell repertoires in COVID-19. The protocol was immunoSEQ multiplex PCR, while the TCRdb copy is restricted to in-frame clones and leaves out a portion. The sample records fewer than 350,000 clones, roughly 85% being singletons. Sequences were obtained from PBMCs or T cells enriched from blood (not recorded which). The receptors originated from a woman between 35 and 50 years old with acute COVID-19.

The chain links TRBV12-3 or TRBV12-4 to TRBJ2-2, with TRBD2 matching over 7 bases. The CDR3 totals 13 residues. V lost 9 bases and J lost 2; bases outside the gene matches: 3. In DNA form, the CDR3 reads TGTGCCAGTCGCGGGGGTAACACCGGGGAGCTGTTTTTT. Translated: CASRGGNTGELFF.

V is TRBV5-8 and J is TRBJ2-7; TRBD2 is a possible D gene (6 bases). Germline CDR1 reads SGHTS; CDR2 reads YDEGEE. Trimming pared 4 bases from V and 7 bases from J, leaving 18 bases between. The CDR3 consists of 14 residues. The CDR3 protein is CASSRRDGGLEQYF. The CDR3 DNA reads TGTGCCAGCAGCCGAAGGGACGGCGGACTAGAGCAGTACTTC. Using reference TRBV5-8 and TRBJ2-7 for the parts outside the CDR3, the full variable domain is EAGVTQSPTHLIKTRGQQATLRCSPISGHTSVYWYQQALGLGLQFLLWYDEGEERNRGNFPPRFSGRQFPNYSSELNVNALELEDSALYLCASSRRDGGLEQYFGPGTRLTVT.

In this sample, this clone turned up a few times. V is TRBV12-3 or TRBV12-4 and J is TRBJ1-1, with a possible D match to TRBD1 (5 bases). The CDR3 sequence is 13 residues long. V lost 4 bases to trimming and J lost 4 bases, with 10 bases between them. CDR3 DNA: TGTGCCAGCAGTTCAGGAGGGACCACTGAAGCTTTCTTT. This codes for CASSSGGTTEAFF.

V is TRBV7-9 and J is TRBJ1-1, with D possibly TRBD1 on 6 matching bases. CDR1 and CDR2 (germline): SEHNR, FQNEAQ (reference sequence). The V end lost 4 bases, the J end lost 1 base, and 7 bases lay between the germline ends. The CDR3 contains 13 residues. In nucleotides, the CDR3 is TGTGCCAGCAGCTCGGACAGGAACACTGAAGCTTTCTTT. Residues: CASSSDRNTEAFF. The full variable domain, with the rest looked up from reference TRBV7-9 and TRBJ1-1, is DTGVSQNPRHKITKRGQNVTFRCDPISEHNRLYWYRQTLGQGPEFLTYFQNEAQLEKSRLLSDRFSAERPKGSFSTLEIQRTEQGDSAMYLCASSSDRNTEAFFGQGTRLTVV.

The chain has TRBV28 and TRBJ1-2; D may be TRBD1 (6 bases). This CDR3 is 16 amino acids long. With 9 bases removed from V and 0 bases from J, the gap between germline ends came to 20 bases. In germline, CDR1 is MDHEN, CDR2 SYDVKM. The CDR3 region is CASTARGDKTNYGYTF. The DNA of the CDR3 is TGTGCCAGTACCGCCAGGGGCGACAAAACTAACTATGGCTACACCTTC.

The chain links TRBV27 to TRBJ1-2; 8 bases are shared with TRBD1. With 5 bases clipped from V and 1 base from J, the junction kept 3 bases outside the gene matches. The germline V gene encodes CDR1 MNHEY and CDR2 SMNVEV (reference sequence). The CDR3 is 14 amino acids. The CDR3 coding sequence is TGTGCCAGCAGTCCACAGGGGGATAACTATGGCTACACCTTC. Translated, it gives CASSPQGDNYGYTF.

This clone came up once. This sequence joins TRBV12-3 or TRBV12-4 and TRBJ1-1, with D possibly TRBD1 on 5 matching bases. The CDR3 covers 12 residues. V was clipped by 6 bases and J by 3 bases, with 8 bases between them. The CDR3 DNA follows: TGTGCCAGCAGGGGGGGATACACTGAAGCTTTCTTT. This sequence encodes CASRGGYTEAFF.

This clone was counted only a few times. The V call is TRBV3-1 (or the pseudogene TRBV3-2), the J call TRBJ2-3; 9 bases align to TRBD1. CDR1 is LGHDT and CDR2 is YNNKEL in the germline V gene (reference sequence). Unmatched junction bases numbered 5, after V lost 4 bases and J lost 6 bases. The CDR3 length is 14 residues. The CDR3 protein is CASSPSQGADTQYF. CDR3 in DNA: TGTGCCAGCAGCCCCTCACAGGGGGCGGATACGCAGTATTTT.

This clone occurred once. This chain's CDR3 is CASSPIFWEIEEAYYGYTF. CDR3 nucleotide sequence: TGCGCCAGCAGCCCTATTTTCTGGGAGATCGAAGAGGCGTACTATGGCTACACCTTC. The chain carries TRBV5-1 and TRBJ1-2; D unclear. V gave up 4 bases and J gave up 3 bases, with 28 bases separating them. Germline V gives CDR1 SGHRS, CDR2 YFSETQ. This CDR3 contains 19 residues. Using reference TRBV5-1 and TRBJ1-2 for the parts outside the CDR3, the full variable domain is KAGVTQTPRYLIKTRGQQVTLSCSPISGHRSVSWYQQTPGQGLQFLFEYFSETQRNKGNFPGRFSGRQFSNSRSEMNVSTLELGDSALYLCASSPIFWEIEEAYYGYTFGSGTRLTVV.

This chain uses TRBV7-2 with TRBJ1-1; D is ambiguous. CDR3 size: 14 residues. The germline V gene encodes CDR1 SGHTA and CDR2 FQGNSA. The germline V and J ends were trimmed by 3 bases and 1 base, with 9 bases remaining between them. CDR3 nucleotide sequence: TGTGCCAGCAGCTTTAAACCAGGGAACACTGAAGCTTTCTTT. This codes for CASSFKPGNTEAFF.

The chain carries TRBV4-3 and TRBJ2-1; TRBD2 agrees at 7 bases. Unmatched junction bases numbered 8, after V lost 0 bases and J lost 0 bases. The CDR3 contains 18 residues. Germline lookup yields CDR1 LGHNA and CDR2 YSLEER. CDR3: CASSQDKGRGSSYNEQFF. The CDR3 DNA reads as TGCGCCAGCAGCCAAGATAAAGGGCGGGGGAGCTCCTACAATGAGCAGTTCTTC.

This clone is a singleton in its sample. V usage is TRBV9 and J usage is TRBJ2-2; TRBD1 matches 9 bases. Germline V gives CDR1 SGDLS, CDR2 YYNGEE. J lost 1 base, V lost 3 bases, and 13 bases had no gene match. The CDR3 runs 19 residues. CDR3 coding DNA: TGTGCCAGCAGCGCAAGGATCGGACAGGGGCGCCTGAACACCGGGGAGCTGTTTTTT. Residues: CASSARIGQGRLNTGELFF.

V is TRBV27 and J is TRBJ1-4; D ambiguous. The V end was cut by 0 bases, the J end by 8 bases, with 13 bases between. The CDR3 loop spans 15 amino acids. Germline values: CDR1 MNHEY, CDR2 SMNVEV (reference sequence). CDR3 coding DNA: TGTGCCAGCAGTTTATCCTGGACTTCGGGCGAAAAACTGTTTTTT. It encodes CASSLSWTSGEKLFF.

The chain carries TRBV5-1 and TRBJ1-1; D uncertain. There are 11 residues in the CDR3. CDR1 SGHRS and CDR2 YFSETQ come from the germline V gene. The V gene lost 5 bases and the J gene lost 6 bases, with 8 bases spanning the gap. The CDR3 DNA reads as TGCGCCAGCAGGTTTCAGGCTGAAGCTTTCTTT. Protein: CASRFQAEAFF.

This clone was detected once. The chain has TRBV7-9 and TRBJ2-1; weak D call: TRBD1 (6 bases). In germline, CDR1 is SEHNR, CDR2 FQNEAQ (reference sequence). The CDR3 loop spans 14 amino acids. Trimming took 8 bases from V and 6 from J, leaving 17 bases between them. CDR3 in DNA: TGTGCCAGCTACCGGGATGGGGGCTCCAATGAGCAGTTCTTC. It yields the protein CASYRDGGSNEQFF.

This chain links TRBV1 with TRBJ1-6; the D segment call TRBD1 is taken from the table without a DNA check. TRBV1 is assigned pseudogene status. This CDR3 has 16 residues. The CDR3 DNA reads as TGCACCAGCAGCCAACCCAGACAGCCATATAATTCACCCCTCCACTTT. It specifies CTSSQPRQPYNSPLHF.

The gene calls are TRBV10-1 and TRBJ2-3, with D possibly being TRBD2 (6 bases). In germline, CDR1 is WNHNN, CDR2 SYGVQD (reference sequence). The CDR3 contains 13 residues. The V end was cut by 6 bases, the J end by 0 bases, with 7 bases between. CDR3 nucleotide sequence: TGCGCCAGCAGGGCGGGAAGCACAGATACGCAGTATTTT. This gives the protein CASRAGSTDTQYF.

This chain links TRBV11-3 with TRBJ2-1; 7 positions match TRBD1. V lost 6 bases, J lost 4 bases, and 3 bases stayed unmatched. Germline V gene sequence: CDR1 SGHNT, CDR2 YENEEA. The CDR3 runs to 13 residues. CDR3: CASSPGQYNEQFF. The CDR3 coding sequence is TGTGCCAGCAGTCCGGGACAGTACAATGAGCAGTTCTTC.

V and J are TRBV19 and TRBJ2-7; D gene ambiguous. Trimming removed 5 bases at V and 4 bases at J, with 12 bases between. Germline V gives CDR1 LNHDA, CDR2 SQIVND (reference sequence). This CDR3 spans 13 amino acids. CDR3 protein: CASSGPLQYEQYF. DNA for the CDR3: TGTGCCAGTAGTGGGCCCCTTCAGTACGAGCAGTACTTC.

This CDR3 reads CASSQDRGVLDSPLHF. CDR3 nucleotide sequence: TGTGCCAGCAGCCAGGACAGGGGCGTCTTGGATTCACCCCTCCACTTT. The J gene is TRBJ1-6, the V gene TRBV5-6; 9 bases agree with TRBD1. Germline V gives CDR1 SGHDT, CDR2 YYEEEE. The ends lost 4 bases at V and 8 bases at J; junction bases unmatched: 10. This CDR3 comprises 16 residues.

The gene calls are TRBV21-1 and TRBJ1-2; TRBD1, as called in the table, went unchecked against the DNA. TRBV21-1 is labeled a pseudogene. There are 14 residues in the CDR3. The CDR3 region has the DNA TGTGCCAGCAGCAAAATGGGGGCAGGGGAAGGCTACACCTTC. Residues: CASSKMGAGEGYTF.

The chain joins TRBV28 to TRBJ2-2; the D gene is possibly TRBD2 (6 bases). Germline CDR1 and CDR2: MDHEN and SYDVKM. V lost 3 bases to trimming and J lost 0 bases, with 23 bases between them. The CDR3 totals 20 residues. CDR3 nucleotides: TGTGCCAGCAGTTTTAGGGCAGGGAGGAGAAGACTAACGAACACCGGGGAGCTGTTTTTT. Amino acid sequence: CASSFRAGRRRLTNTGELFF.

J is TRBJ2-7 and V is TRBV28, with D possibly matching TRBD2 (6 bases). V lost 3 bases to trimming and J lost 5 bases, with 14 bases between them. This CDR3 spans 14 amino acids. Looked up from germline, CDR1 is MDHEN and CDR2 is SYDVKM. Here the CDR3 reads CASSFPGVIHEQYF. CDR3 DNA: TGTGCCAGCAGTTTCCCGGGGGTCATCCACGAGCAGTACTTC.